The 14 T cell receptor beta chains listed next were all sequenced from one sample in a study of blood T cell repertoires in COVID-19. Data came from immunoSEQ multiplex PCR; TCRdb stores just in-frame clones and leaves some out. Of about 170,000 clones in the sample, around four fifths are singletons; the top ten hold 6.5% to 9%. Sequenced sample: peripheral blood. Every receptor here comes from a woman aged 80 or older with COVID-19, enrolled during active disease.

The genes are TRBV3-1 (or the pseudogene TRBV3-2) and TRBJ1-2; 7 nucleotides line up with TRBD1. Germline CDR1 reads LGHDT; CDR2 reads YNNKEL (reference sequence). Trimming took 7 bases from V and 7 from J; bases not matched to a gene: 15. This CDR3 region has 15 residues. The CDR3 nucleotides read TGTGCCAGCACCCCCTCGACAGGGCTGGTTGCTGGCTACACCTTC. Its protein product is CASTPSTGLVAGYTF.

This clone has just a few counts. The J gene is TRBJ1-1, the V gene TRBV28, with D unresolved. CDR1 MDHEN and CDR2 SYDVKM come from the germline V gene. CDR3 length: 15 residues. Trimming stripped 3 bases from V and 1 base from J, with 12 bases between. This CDR3 is CASSFSSKSNTEAFF. CDR3 in DNA: TGTGCCAGCAGTTTTAGTTCCAAATCGAACACTGAAGCTTTCTTT.

The V gene is TRBV19, the J gene TRBJ1-2; D gene ambiguous. The CDR3 sequence is 13 residues long. Germline CDR1 LNHDA, CDR2 SQIVND (reference sequence). V was cut by 7 bases and J by 2 bases, with 11 bases left in between. Written as DNA, the CDR3 is TGTGCCAGTAACCCGGACTTAAACTATGGCTACACCTTC. Its translation is CASNPDLNYGYTF.

This chain joins TRBV9 and TRBJ2-7; 7 nucleotides match TRBD1. The CDR3 has 13 amino acids. In germline, CDR1 is SGDLS, CDR2 YYNGEE. The trim removed 4 bases at V and 7 bases at J, leaving 8 bases unmatched. The CDR3 DNA is TGTGCCAGCAGCACTAAGGGGGCGCAGGAGCAGTACTTC. Its translation: CASSTKGAQEQYF.

V gene TRBV7-3 combines with J gene TRBJ2-1, with 11 bases that match TRBD2. Germline CDR1 reads SGHTA; CDR2 reads FQGTGA. V dropped 5 bases and J dropped 9; count of bases not matched to a gene: 9. The CDR3 covers 15 residues. This CDR3 reads CASSATGLAAGEQFF. The CDR3 bases are TGTGCCAGCAGCGCAACGGGACTAGCGGCTGGTGAGCAGTTCTTC. The full variable domain, its missing parts supplied by reference TRBV7-3 and TRBJ2-1, is GAGVSQTPSNKVTEKGKYVELRCDPISGHTALYWYRQSLGQGPEFLIYFQGTGAADDSGLPNDRFFAVRPEGSVSTLKIQRTERGDSAVYLCASSATGLAAGEQFFGPGTRLTVL.

The V call is TRBV15, the J call TRBJ1-6; 7 bases match TRBD1. The CDR3 totals 17 residues. The V gene's germline CDR1 is LNHNV and CDR2 YYDKDF (reference sequence). V lost 0 bases, J lost 1 base, and 3 bases stayed unmatched. The DNA of the CDR3 is TGTGCCACCAGCAGAGACACAGGGGTATCCTATAATTCACCCCTCCACTTT. Protein sequence: CATSRDTGVSYNSPLHF. The complete variable domain, with remaining parts taken from reference TRBV15 and TRBJ1-6, reads DAMVIQNPRYQVTQFGKPVTLSCSQTLNHNVMYWYQQKSSQAPKLLFHYYDKDFNNEADTPDNFQSRRPNTSFCFLDIRSPGLGDTAMYLCATSRDTGVSYNSPLHFGNGTRLTVT.

The sample holds a few counts of this clone. V gene TRBV28 combines with J gene TRBJ2-2; TRBD2 agrees at 10 bases. Trimming took 6 bases from V and 1 from J; bases not matched to a gene: 5. The CDR3 runs 16 residues. Germline V gene lookup returns CDR1 MDHEN and CDR2 SYDVKM. CDR3 region: CASRAAGGQNTGELFF. The DNA of the CDR3 is TGTGCCAGCAGAGCAGCGGGAGGGCAGAACACCGGGGAGCTGTTTTTT.

The chain is built from TRBV19 and TRBJ1-6, with D possibly TRBD1 on 5 matching bases. CDR1 is LNHDA and CDR2 is SQIVND in the germline V gene (reference sequence). This CDR3 is built from 13 residues. Trimming shortened V by 7 bases and J by 7 bases, and 11 bases separated the two germline ends. The CDR3 nucleotides read TGTGCCAGTAATCCAGGGAGGAATTCACCCCTCCACTTT. This codes for CASNPGRNSPLHF.

The V call is TRBV19, the J call TRBJ2-2; the D gene is possibly TRBD1 (7 bases). Trimming removed 6 bases at V and 8 bases at J, with 19 bases between. The CDR3 has 15 amino acids. Germline CDR1 and CDR2: LNHDA and SQIVND (reference sequence). In nucleotides, the CDR3 is TGTGCCAGTAGGGAGGGCACAGGGGTTCGTGGGGAGCTGTTTTTT. Amino acid sequence: CASREGTGVRGELFF.

The gene calls are TRBV9 and TRBJ1-4, with D hard to call. V was shortened by 3 bases and J by 5 bases, with 14 bases between the two germline ends. Germline CDR1 and CDR2: SGDLS and YYNGEE. The CDR3 covers 15 residues. The CDR3 loop reads CASSAEPAANEKLFF. The DNA for the CDR3 is TGTGCCAGCAGCGCGGAACCGGCGGCAAATGAAAAACTGTTTTTT. The whole variable domain, remainder taken from reference TRBV9 and TRBJ1-4, is DSGVTQTPKHLITATGQRVTLRCSPRSGDLSVYWYQQSLDQGLQFLIQYYNGEERAKGNILERFSAQQFPDLHSELNLSSLELGDSALYFCASSAEPAANEKLFFGSGTQLSVL.

The DNA of the CDR3 is TGTGCCAGCAGCCGTCTGTCCGGGGAGCTGTTTTTT. This codes for CASSRLSGELFF. The chain recombines TRBV3-1 (or the pseudogene TRBV3-2) with TRBJ2-2; D unresolved. The CDR3 totals 12 residues. V was cut by 4 bases and J by 6 bases, with 6 bases left in between. CDR1 and CDR2 from the germline V gene are LGHDT and YNNKEL (reference sequence).

The chain uses TRBV5-1 and TRBJ1-2; 7 nucleotides align to TRBD1. Germline V gives CDR1 SGHRS, CDR2 YFSETQ. V gave up 0 bases and J gave up 8 bases; unmatched junction bases: 10. The length of the CDR3 is 15 residues. The chain's CDR3 is CASSLAVTGPGGYTF. The CDR3 DNA sequence: TGCGCCAGCAGCTTGGCCGTGACAGGGCCCGGGGGCTACACCTTC.

V is TRBV4-2 and J is TRBJ1-3; tentatively, D is TRBD1 (6 bases). Germline loops: CDR1 LGHNA, CDR2 YNFKEQ. The CDR3 spans 16 residues. Trimming left V 0 bases short and J 3 bases short, with 12 bases between. The CDR3 region is CASSQEVGGHGNTIYF. CDR3 bases: TGTGCCAGCAGCCAAGAGGTCGGGGGGCATGGAAACACCATATATTTT.

The chain recombines TRBV11-2 with TRBJ2-1, with 8 positions matching TRBD2. Germline-derived CDR1 and CDR2 are SGHAT and FQNNGV. There are 16 residues in the CDR3. The junction had 7 bases not matched to a gene; V was cut back by 4 bases and J by 2 bases. The CDR3 loop reads CASSSAAGLAYNEQFF. The CDR3 nucleotides are TGTGCCAGCAGCTCTGCCGCGGGACTAGCCTACAATGAGCAGTTCTTC.